This T cell receptor beta chain came from a study of blood T cells in healthy people across ages. For the study at large: When template switching was applied, about one barcoded beta molecule was captured per two T cells.

To note about this clonotype: Its antigen remains unknown. An end of the junction does not agree with germline; a read error may underlie this.

For the second PCR, which ran for 7 to 11 cycles, a sample-barcoded 5' primer and a J-beta primer mix were used. TCRdb processed the 5' RACE reads anew with MiXCR; each CDR3 protein has one entry. The table shows over a million distinct CDR3 sequences, with roughly 40% occurring only once. Extractions gave at least 5 micrograms of total RNA per sample. The CDR3 runs 14 residues. The germline gives CDR1 SGHTA, CDR2 FQGTGA. Study-wide points: Naive CD4+ cells and diversity were both higher in long-lived donors than in aged donors.

This sequence joins TRBV7-3 and TRBJ2-5; either TRBD1 or TRBD2 may fit D (5 bases each). The sample consisted of blood. This receptor was obtained from a woman aged 18-29 years in good health. The DNA of the CDR3 is TGTGCCGGCAGCTTAAGAGGGGCCGGCAATGAGCAGTACTTC. Translation: CAGSLRGAGNEQYF.